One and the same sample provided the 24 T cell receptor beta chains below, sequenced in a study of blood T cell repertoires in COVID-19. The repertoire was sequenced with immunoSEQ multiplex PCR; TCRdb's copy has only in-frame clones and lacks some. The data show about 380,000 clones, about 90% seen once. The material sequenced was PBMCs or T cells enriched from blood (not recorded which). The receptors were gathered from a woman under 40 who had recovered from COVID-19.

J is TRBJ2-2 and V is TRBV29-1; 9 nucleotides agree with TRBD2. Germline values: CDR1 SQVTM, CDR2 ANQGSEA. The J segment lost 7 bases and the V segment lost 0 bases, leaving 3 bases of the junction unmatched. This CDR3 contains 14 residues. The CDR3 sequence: CSVEEGLANGELFF. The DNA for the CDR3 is TGCAGCGTTGAAGAGGGACTAGCCAACGGGGAGCTGTTTTTT.

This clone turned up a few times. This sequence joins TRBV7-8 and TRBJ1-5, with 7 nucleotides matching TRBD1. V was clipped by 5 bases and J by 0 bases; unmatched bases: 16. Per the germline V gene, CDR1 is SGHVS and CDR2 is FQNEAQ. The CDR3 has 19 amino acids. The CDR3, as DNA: TGTGCCAGCAGCCCCAACAGGTCAGGGGGATATCATAGCAATCAGCCCCAGCATTTT. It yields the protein CASSPNRSGGYHSNQPQHF.

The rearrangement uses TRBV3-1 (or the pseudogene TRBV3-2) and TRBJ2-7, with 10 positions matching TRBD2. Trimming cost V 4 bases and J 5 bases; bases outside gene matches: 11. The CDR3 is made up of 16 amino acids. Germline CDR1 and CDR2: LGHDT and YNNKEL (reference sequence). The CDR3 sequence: CASSPRKAGGPNEQYF. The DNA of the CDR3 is TGTGCCAGCAGCCCGCGGAAAGCGGGGGGGCCCAACGAGCAGTACTTC.

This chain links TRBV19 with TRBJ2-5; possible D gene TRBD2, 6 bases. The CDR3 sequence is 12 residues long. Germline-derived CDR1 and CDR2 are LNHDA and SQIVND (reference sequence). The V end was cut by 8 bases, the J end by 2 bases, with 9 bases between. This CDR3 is CASGGFQETQYF. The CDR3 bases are TGTGCCAGTGGGGGGTTTCAAGAGACCCAGTACTTC.

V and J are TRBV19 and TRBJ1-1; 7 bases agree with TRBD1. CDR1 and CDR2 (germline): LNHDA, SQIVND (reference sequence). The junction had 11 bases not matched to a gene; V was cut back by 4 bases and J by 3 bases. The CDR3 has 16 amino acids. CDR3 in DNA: TGTGCCAGTAGTACCCAGATGACAGGGAAGGACACTGAAGCTTTCTTT. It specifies CASSTQMTGKDTEAFF.

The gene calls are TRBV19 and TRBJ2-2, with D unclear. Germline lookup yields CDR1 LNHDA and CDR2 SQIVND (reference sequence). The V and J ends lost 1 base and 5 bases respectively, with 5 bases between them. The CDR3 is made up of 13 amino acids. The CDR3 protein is CASSIAATGELFF. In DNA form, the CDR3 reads TGTGCCAGTAGTATAGCTGCGACCGGGGAGCTGTTTTTT.

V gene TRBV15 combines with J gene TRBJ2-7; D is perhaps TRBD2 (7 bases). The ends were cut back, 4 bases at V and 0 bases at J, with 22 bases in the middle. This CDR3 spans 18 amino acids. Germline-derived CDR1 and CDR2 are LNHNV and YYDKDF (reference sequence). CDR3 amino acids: CATSKGVEAGRSSYEQYF. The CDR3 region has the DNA TGTGCCACCAGCAAGGGGGTGGAAGCGGGAAGGAGCTCCTACGAGCAGTACTTC.

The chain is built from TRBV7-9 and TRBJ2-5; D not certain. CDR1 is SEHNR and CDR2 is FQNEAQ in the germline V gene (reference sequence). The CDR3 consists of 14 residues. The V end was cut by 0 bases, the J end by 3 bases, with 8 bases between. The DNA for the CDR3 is TGTGCCAGCAGCTTAGCGCTCCAGAAAGAGACCCAGTACTTC. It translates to CASSLALQKETQYF.

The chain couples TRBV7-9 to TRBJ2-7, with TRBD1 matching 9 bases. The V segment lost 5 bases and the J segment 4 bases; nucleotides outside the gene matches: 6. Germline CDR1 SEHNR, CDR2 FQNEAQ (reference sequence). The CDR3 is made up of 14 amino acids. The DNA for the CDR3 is TGTGCCAGCAGCGGTACAGGGGGCTGGTACGAGCAGTACTTC. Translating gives CASSGTGGWYEQYF.

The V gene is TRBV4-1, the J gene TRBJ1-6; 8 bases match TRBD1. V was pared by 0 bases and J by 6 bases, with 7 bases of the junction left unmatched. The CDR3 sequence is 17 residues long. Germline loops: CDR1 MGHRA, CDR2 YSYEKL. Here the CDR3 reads CASSQDARTGTNSPLHF. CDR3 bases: TGCGCCAGCAGCCAAGATGCGAGGACAGGGACTAATTCACCCCTCCACTTT.

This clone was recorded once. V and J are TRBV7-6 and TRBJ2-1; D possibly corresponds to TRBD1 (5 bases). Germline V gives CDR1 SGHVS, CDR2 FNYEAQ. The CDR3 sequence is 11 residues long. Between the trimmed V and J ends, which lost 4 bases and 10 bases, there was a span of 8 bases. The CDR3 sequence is CASSSNREQFF. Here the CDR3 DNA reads TGTGCCAGCAGCTCCAACAGGGAGCAGTTCTTC. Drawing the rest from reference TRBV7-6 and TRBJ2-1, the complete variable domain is GAGVSQSPRYKVTKRGQDVALRCDPISGHVSLYWYRQALGQGPEFLTYFNYEAQQDKSGLPNDRFSAERPEGSISTLTIQRTEQRDSAMYRCASSSNREQFFGPGTRLTVL.

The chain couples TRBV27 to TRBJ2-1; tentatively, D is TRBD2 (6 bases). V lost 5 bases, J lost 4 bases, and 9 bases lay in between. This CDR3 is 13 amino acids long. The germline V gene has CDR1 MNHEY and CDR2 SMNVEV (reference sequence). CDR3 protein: CASSPRGYNEQFF. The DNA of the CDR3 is TGTGCCAGCAGTCCCCGGGGGTACAATGAGCAGTTCTTC.

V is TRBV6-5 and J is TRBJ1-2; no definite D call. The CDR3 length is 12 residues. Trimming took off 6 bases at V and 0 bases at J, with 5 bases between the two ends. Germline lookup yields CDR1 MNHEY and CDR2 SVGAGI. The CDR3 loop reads CASRRPNYGYTF. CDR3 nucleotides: TGTGCCAGCAGGCGTCCTAACTATGGCTACACCTTC.

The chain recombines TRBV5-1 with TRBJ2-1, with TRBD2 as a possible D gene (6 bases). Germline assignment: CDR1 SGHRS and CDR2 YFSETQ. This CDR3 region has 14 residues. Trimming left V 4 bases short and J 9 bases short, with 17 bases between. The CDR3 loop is CASSAGPSNGEQFF. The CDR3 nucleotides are TGCGCCAGCAGCGCGGGACCCAGCAATGGTGAGCAGTTCTTC. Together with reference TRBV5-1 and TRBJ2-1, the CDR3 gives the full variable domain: KAGVTQTPRYLIKTRGQQVTLSCSPISGHRSVSWYQQTPGQGLQFLFEYFSETQRNKGNFPGRFSGRQFSNSRSEMNVSTLELGDSALYLCASSAGPSNGEQFFGPGTRLTVL.

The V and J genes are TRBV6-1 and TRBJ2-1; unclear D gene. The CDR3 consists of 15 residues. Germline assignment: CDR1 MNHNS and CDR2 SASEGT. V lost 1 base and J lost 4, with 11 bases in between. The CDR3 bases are TGTGCCAGCAGTGAAGTTGCACCGCGGTACAATGAGCAGTTCTTC. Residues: CASSEVAPRYNEQFF.

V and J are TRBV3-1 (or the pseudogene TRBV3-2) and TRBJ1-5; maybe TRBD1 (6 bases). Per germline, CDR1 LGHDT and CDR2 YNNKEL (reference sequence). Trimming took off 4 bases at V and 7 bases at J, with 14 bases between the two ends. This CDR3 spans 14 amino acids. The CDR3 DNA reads TGTGCCAGCAGCCGAGACAGGTCATCCCAGCCCCAGCATTTT. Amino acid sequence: CASSRDRSSQPQHF.

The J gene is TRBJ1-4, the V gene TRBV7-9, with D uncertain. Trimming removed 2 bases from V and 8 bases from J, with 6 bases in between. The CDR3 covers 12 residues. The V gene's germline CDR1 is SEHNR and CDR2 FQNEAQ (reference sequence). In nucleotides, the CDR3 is TGTGCCAGCAGCTTATCCTCCGAAAAACTGTTTTTT. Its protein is CASSLSSEKLFF. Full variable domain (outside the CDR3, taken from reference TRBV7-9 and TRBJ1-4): DTGVSQNPRHKITKRGQNVTFRCDPISEHNRLYWYRQTLGQGPEFLTYFQNEAQLEKSRLLSDRFSAERPKGSFSTLEIQRTEQGDSAMYLCASSLSSEKLFFGSGTQLSVL.

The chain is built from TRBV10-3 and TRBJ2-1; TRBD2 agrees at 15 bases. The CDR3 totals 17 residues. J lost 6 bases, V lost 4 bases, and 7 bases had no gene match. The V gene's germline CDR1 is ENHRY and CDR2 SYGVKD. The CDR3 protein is CAISAGQGLAGGNEQFF. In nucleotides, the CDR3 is TGTGCCATCAGTGCAGGCCAGGGACTAGCGGGAGGCAATGAGCAGTTCTTC.

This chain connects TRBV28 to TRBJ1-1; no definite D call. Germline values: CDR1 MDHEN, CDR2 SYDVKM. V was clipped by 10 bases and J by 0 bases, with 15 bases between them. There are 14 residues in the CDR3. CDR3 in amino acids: CATSWEGMNTEAFF. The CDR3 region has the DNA TGTGCCACATCATGGGAGGGAATGAACACTGAAGCTTTCTTT.

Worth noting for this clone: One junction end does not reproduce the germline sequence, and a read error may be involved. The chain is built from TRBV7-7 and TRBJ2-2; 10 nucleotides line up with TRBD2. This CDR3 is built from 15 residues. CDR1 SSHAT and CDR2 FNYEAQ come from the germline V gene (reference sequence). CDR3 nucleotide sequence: TGTGCTAGCAGCGCCGATGGGACTAGCGCCGGGGAGCTGTTTTTT. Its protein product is CASSADGTSAGELFF. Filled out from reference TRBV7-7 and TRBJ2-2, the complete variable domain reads GAGVSQSPRYKVTKRGQDVTLRCDPISSHATLYWYQQALGQGPEFLTYFNYEAQPDKSGLPSDRFSAERPEGSISTLTIQRTEQRDSAMYRCASSADGTSAGELFFGEGSRLTVL.

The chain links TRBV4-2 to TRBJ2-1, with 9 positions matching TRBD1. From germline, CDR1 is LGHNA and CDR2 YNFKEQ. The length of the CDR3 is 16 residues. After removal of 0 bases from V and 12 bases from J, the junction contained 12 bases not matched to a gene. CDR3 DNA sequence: TGTGCCAGCAGCCAAGAGGGGACAGGGTGGGGTCGGGCGCAGTTCTTC. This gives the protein CASSQEGTGWGRAQFF.

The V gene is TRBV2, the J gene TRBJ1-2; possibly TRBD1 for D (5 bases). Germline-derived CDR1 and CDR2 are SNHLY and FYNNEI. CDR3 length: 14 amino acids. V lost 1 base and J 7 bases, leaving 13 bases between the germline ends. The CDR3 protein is CASSEGGGRGGYTF. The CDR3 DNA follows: TGTGCCAGCAGTGAAGGGGGAGGAAGGGGTGGCTACACCTTC.

The CDR3 protein is CASSPPDRGDQPQHF. The CDR3 bases are TGTGCCAGCAGTCCCCCGGACAGGGGGGATCAGCCCCAGCATTTT. J is TRBJ1-5 and V is TRBV28; TRBD1 matches 10 bases. The germline V gene encodes CDR1 MDHEN and CDR2 SYDVKM. The CDR3 extends over 15 amino acids. V trimming: 5 bases; J trimming: 5 bases; junction bases outside the gene matches: 6.

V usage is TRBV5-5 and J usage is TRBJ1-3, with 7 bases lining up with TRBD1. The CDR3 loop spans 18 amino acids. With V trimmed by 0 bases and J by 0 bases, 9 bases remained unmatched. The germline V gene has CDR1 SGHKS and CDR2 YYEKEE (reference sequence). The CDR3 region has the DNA TGTGCCAGCAGCTTGGGACGGACAGGACCTTTCTCTGGAAACACCATATATTTT. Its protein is CASSLGRTGPFSGNTIYF. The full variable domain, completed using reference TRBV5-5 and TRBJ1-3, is DAGVTQSPTHLIKTRGQQVTLRCSPISGHKSVSWYQQVLGQGPQFIFQYYEKEERGRGNFPDRFSARQFPNYSSELNVNALLLGDSALYLCASSLGRTGPFSGNTIYFGEGSWLTVV.